The sequence of this T cell receptor (beta chain) was determined in a study of T cells in Graves' hyperthyroidism and ophthalmopathy. Researchers amplified the TCR beta CDR3 regions from RNA transcripts. HTBI primers drove first-round RT-PCR of the TCR CDR3. TCRdb re-called the multiplex PCR reads with MiXCR, one entry per CDR3 protein. The table includes 700,000 to 850,000 distinct CDR3 sequences, just over 35% detected once. This clonotype was counted many times. From germline, CDR1 is ENHRY and CDR2 SYGVKD. V lost 0 bases and J 2 bases, leaving 8 bases between the germline ends. The CDR3 extends over 15 amino acids.

The rearrangement links TRBV10-3 to TRBJ1-3; unclear D gene. This receptor was obtained from a woman in her forties with Graves' hyperthyroidism. Sequenced: blood. Here the CDR3 DNA reads TGTGCCATCAGTGAGTCTCCAGGAGCTGGAAACACCATATATTTT. Encoded protein: CAISESPGAGNTIYF.